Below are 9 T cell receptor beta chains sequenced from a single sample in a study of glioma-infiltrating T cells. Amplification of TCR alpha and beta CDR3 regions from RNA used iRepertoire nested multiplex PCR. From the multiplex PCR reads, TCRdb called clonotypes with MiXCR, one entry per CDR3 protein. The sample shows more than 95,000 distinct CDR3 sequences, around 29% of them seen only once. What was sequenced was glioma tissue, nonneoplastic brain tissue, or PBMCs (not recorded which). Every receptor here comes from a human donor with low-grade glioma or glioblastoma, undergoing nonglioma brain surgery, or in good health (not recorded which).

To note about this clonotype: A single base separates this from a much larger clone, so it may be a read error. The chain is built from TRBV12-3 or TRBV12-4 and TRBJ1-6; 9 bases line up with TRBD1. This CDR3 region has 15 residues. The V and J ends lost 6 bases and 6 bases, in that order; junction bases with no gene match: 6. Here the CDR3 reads CASSPDRGANSPLHF. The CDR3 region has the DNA TGTGCCAGCAGCCCCGACAGGGGGGCTAATTCACCCCTCCACTTT.

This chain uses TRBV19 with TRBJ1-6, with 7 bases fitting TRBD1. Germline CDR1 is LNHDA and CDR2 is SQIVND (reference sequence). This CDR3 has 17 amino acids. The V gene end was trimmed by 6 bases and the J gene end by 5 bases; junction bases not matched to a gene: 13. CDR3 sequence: CASSRGSVGGDNSPLHF. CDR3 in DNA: TGTGCCAGTAGCAGGGGGTCGGTGGGAGGTGATAATTCACCCCTCCACTTT.

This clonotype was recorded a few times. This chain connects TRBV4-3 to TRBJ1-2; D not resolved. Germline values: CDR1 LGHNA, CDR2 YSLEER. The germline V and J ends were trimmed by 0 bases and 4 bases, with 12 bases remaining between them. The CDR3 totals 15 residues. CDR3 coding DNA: TGCGCCAGCAGCCAAGAGCCGTACCCCTCCTATGGCTACACCTTC. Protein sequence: CASSQEPYPSYGYTF.

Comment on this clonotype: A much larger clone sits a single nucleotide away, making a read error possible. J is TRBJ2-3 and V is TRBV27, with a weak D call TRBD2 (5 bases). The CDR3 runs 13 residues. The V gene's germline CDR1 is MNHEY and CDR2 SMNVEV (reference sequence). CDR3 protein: CASRMTWGDAQYF. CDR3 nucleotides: TGTGCCAGCAGGATGACTTGGGGAGATGCGCAGTATTTT.

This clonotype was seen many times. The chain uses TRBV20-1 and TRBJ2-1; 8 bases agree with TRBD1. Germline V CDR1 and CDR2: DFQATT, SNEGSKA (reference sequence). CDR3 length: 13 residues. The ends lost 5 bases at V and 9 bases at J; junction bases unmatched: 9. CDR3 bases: TGCAGTGCTTCCCGACAGGGGATCGGTGAGCAGTTCTTC. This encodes CSASRQGIGEQFF.

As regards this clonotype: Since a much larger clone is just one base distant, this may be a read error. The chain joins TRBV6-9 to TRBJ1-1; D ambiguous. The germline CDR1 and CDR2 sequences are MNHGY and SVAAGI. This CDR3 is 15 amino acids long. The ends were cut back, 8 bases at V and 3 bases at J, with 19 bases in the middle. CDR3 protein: CASRLQWLLDTEAFF. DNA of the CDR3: TGTGCCAGCCGTTTACAGTGGCTTTTGGACACTGAAGCTTTCTTT.

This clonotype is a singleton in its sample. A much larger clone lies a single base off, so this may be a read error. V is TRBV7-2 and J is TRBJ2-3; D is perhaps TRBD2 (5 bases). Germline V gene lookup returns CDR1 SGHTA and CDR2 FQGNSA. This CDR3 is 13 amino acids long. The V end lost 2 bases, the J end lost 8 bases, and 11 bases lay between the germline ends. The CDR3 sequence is CASSLRGAGTQYF. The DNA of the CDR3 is TGTGCCAGCAGCTTACGGGGTGCCGGTACGCAGTATTTT. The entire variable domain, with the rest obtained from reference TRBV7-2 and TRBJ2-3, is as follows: GAGVSQSPSNKVTEKGKDVELRCDPISGHTALYWYRQSLGQGLEFLIYFQGNSAPDKSGLPSDRFSAERTGGSVSTLTIQRTQQEDSAVYLCASSLRGAGTQYFGPGTRLTVL.

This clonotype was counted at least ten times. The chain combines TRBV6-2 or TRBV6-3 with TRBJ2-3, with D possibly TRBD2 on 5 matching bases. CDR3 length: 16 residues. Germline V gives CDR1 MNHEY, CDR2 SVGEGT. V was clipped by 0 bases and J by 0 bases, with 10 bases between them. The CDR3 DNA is TGTGCCAGCAGTTACTCGAGACTACGTAGCACAGATACGCAGTATTTT. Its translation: CASSYSRLRSTDTQYF.

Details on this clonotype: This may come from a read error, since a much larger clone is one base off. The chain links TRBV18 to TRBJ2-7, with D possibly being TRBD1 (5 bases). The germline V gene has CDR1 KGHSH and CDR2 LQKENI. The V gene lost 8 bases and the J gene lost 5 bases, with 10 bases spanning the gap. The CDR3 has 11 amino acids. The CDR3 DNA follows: TGTGCCAGCGCCCAGGGTGACGAGCAGTACTTC. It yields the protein CASAQGDEQYF. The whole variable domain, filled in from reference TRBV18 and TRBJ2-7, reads NAGVMQNPRHLVRRRGQEARLRCSPMKGHSHVYWYRQLPEEGLKFMVYLQKENIIDESGMPKERFSAEFPKEGPSILRIQQVVRGDSAAYFCASAQGDEQYFGPGTRLTVT.